This passage covers 17 T cell receptor beta chains from one sample sequenced in a study of CD8+CD57+ T cells in acquired aplastic anemia. TCR beta VDJ and CDR3 were profiled, and genomic DNA was the template. TCRdb processed the reads anew with MiXCR; each CDR3 protein has one entry. The sample has under 350,000 distinct CDR3 sequences, approximately 60% seen once. Patients selected for sequencing had displayed CD8+CD57+ cell expansion by flow cytometry. The sequenced material came from sorted CD4+, CD8+, or CD8+CD57+ T cells (not recorded which) from PBMCs. Every receptor here comes from a human donor with aplastic anemia.

There are a few counts of this clonotype. The gene calls are TRBV6-5 and TRBJ1-2; D remains ambiguous. This CDR3 is 11 amino acids long. V gave up 2 bases and J gave up 7 bases, with 5 bases separating them. Looked up from germline, CDR1 is MNHEY and CDR2 is SVGAGI. DNA for the CDR3: TGTGCCAGCAGTTACCGTGGTGGCTACACCTTC. It is translated as CASSYRGGYTF.

Ten or more counts support this clonotype. The V gene is TRBV18, the J gene TRBJ2-1, with 10 bases matching TRBD1. The CDR3 covers 16 residues. Germline trimming cut 4 bases from V and 3 bases from J; bases unmatched to any gene: 6. The germline V gene has CDR1 KGHSH and CDR2 LQKENI. The CDR3 DNA sequence: TGTGCCAGCTCACGGAATGGACAGGGGGTCTACAATGAGCAGTTCTTC. This gives the protein CASSRNGQGVYNEQFF.

This chain connects TRBV27 to TRBJ1-5; D might be TRBD1 (5 bases). With 3 bases removed from V and 2 bases from J, the gap between germline ends came to 8 bases. Per germline, CDR1 MNHEY and CDR2 SMNVEV (reference sequence). This CDR3 comprises 14 residues. CDR3: CASSFLGGNQPQHF. CDR3 bases: TGTGCCAGCAGTTTTTTGGGGGGCAATCAGCCCCAGCATTTT.

The genes are TRBV7-9 and TRBJ1-5; D remains ambiguous. V was shortened by 5 bases and J by 8 bases, with 13 bases between the two germline ends. The CDR3 length is 13 residues. The V gene's germline CDR1 is SEHNR and CDR2 FQNEAQ (reference sequence). Here the CDR3 DNA reads TGTGCCAGCAGCGCCAAGAACGGCGAGCCCCAGCATTTT. Translation gives CASSAKNGEPQHF.

With respect to this clonotype: At one of its ends the junction is not consistent with the germline gene, which may arise from a read error. The chain is built from TRBV7-9 and TRBJ2-3, with 9 bases that match TRBD2. The V gene's germline CDR1 is SEHNR and CDR2 FQNEAQ (reference sequence). This CDR3 region has 14 residues. CDR3 protein: CASSVAGVKDTQYF. The DNA of the CDR3 is TGTGCCAGCAGCGTAGCGGGAGTGAAAGATACGCAGTATTTT.

The chain has TRBV18 and TRBJ1-2, with D possibly TRBD1 on 6 matching bases. This CDR3 comprises 14 residues. Trimming cost V 3 bases and J 8 bases, with 16 bases left between them. Germline assignment: CDR1 KGHSH and CDR2 LQKENI. The CDR3 loop is CASSPTTGNLGYTF. The CDR3 region has the DNA TGTGCCAGCTCACCGACTACAGGGAACCTCGGCTACACCTTC. Drawing the rest from reference TRBV18 and TRBJ1-2, the complete variable domain is NAGVMQNPRHLVRRRGQEARLRCSPMKGHSHVYWYRQLPEEGLKFMVYLQKENIIDESGMPKERFSAEFPKEGPSILRIQQVVRGDSAAYFCASSPTTGNLGYTFGSGTRLTVV.

The chain carries TRBV7-3 and TRBJ1-1, with D possibly TRBD1 on 5 matching bases. Per the germline V gene, CDR1 is SGHTA and CDR2 is FQGTGA. Trimming took 2 bases from V and 7 from J, leaving 11 bases between them. This CDR3 spans 13 amino acids. The CDR3 sequence: CASSLGVGDEAFF. The DNA of the CDR3 is TGTGCCAGCAGCTTAGGAGTAGGGGATGAAGCTTTCTTT.

Note on this clonotype: A read error is possible here, since a much larger clone lies one base away. Without the conserved terminal phenylalanine or tryptophan, this CDR3 likely stems from a read error. The chain has TRBV18 and TRBJ2-5; D not certain. Germline CDR1 reads KGHSH; CDR2 reads LQKENI. The CDR3 length is 14 residues. With 4 bases removed from V and 3 bases from J, the gap between germline ends came to 12 bases. CDR3 residues: CASSQRGAEETQYS. The CDR3 DNA reads TGTGCCAGCTCACAAAGAGGAGCAGAAGAGACCCAGTACTCC.

The chain couples TRBV6-6 to TRBJ1-1; D remains ambiguous. V was shortened by 8 bases and J by 8 bases, with 18 bases between the two germline ends. The CDR3 runs 13 residues. Germline loops: CDR1 MNHNY, CDR2 SVGAGI (reference sequence). The CDR3 DNA reads TGTGCCAGCCACGACGGGCCCGTAGCCGAAGCTTTCTTT. Translating it yields CASHDGPVAEAFF.

This clonotype was seen a few times. This sequence joins TRBV7-8 and TRBJ2-5; 9 positions agree with TRBD1. The V segment lost 5 bases and the J segment 1 base; nucleotides outside the gene matches: 8. Germline CDR1 is SGHVS and CDR2 is FQNEAQ. The CDR3 extends over 16 amino acids. The CDR3 nucleotides are TGTGCCAGCAGCCCCCCCGGGACAGGGATCCAAGAGACCCAGTACTTC. It encodes CASSPPGTGIQETQYF. Full variable domain (rest looked up from reference TRBV7-8 and TRBJ2-5): GAGVSQSPRYKVAKRGQDVALRCDPISGHVSLFWYQQALGQGPEFLTYFQNEAQLDKSGLPSDRFFAERPEGSVSTLKIQRTQQEDSAVYLCASSPPGTGIQETQYFGPGTRLLVL.

This clonotype was counted only a few times. The rearrangement uses TRBV12-3 or TRBV12-4 and TRBJ1-3; no reliable D call. The V end lost 3 bases, the J end lost 4 bases, and 19 bases lay between the germline ends. The CDR3 is made up of 17 amino acids. CDR3 residues: CASSFQVLRVDGNTIYF. For the CDR3, the DNA is TGTGCCAGCAGTTTCCAGGTTCTAAGGGTGGACGGAAACACCATATATTTT.

The J gene is TRBJ1-4, the V gene TRBV27; D is possibly TRBD1 (5 bases). The CDR3 sequence is 14 residues long. V lost 3 bases, J lost 7 bases, and 12 bases lay in between. Germline V gene data show CDR1 as MNHEY and CDR2 as SMNVEV (reference sequence). The CDR3 loop is CASSLRAGIEKLFF. The CDR3, as DNA: TGTGCCAGCAGTTTGAGGGCAGGGATTGAAAAACTGTTTTTT.

As for this clonotype: The junction does not match germline at one end; this may be a read error. The gene calls are TRBV7-7 and TRBJ2-5; no reliable D call. This CDR3 contains 14 residues. Germline-derived CDR1 and CDR2 are SSHAT and FNYEAQ (reference sequence). The chain's CDR3 is CASSLGGSRETQYF. The CDR3 DNA sequence: TGTGCTAGCAGCTTAGGTGGCAGCAGAGAGACCCAGTACTTC.

This clonotype came up many times. This chain joins TRBV7-8 and TRBJ2-3; D is possibly TRBD2 (7 bases). This CDR3 spans 17 amino acids. V lost 4 bases to trimming and J lost 2 bases, with 19 bases between them. Germline V gives CDR1 SGHVS, CDR2 FQNEAQ. CDR3 nucleotides: TGTGCCAGCAGCTACCTAGGGGGGGCAGTGTACACAGATACGCAGTATTTT. Translating it yields CASSYLGGAVYTDTQYF.

This rearrangement joins TRBV9 to TRBJ2-7, with 10 bases identical to TRBD2. CDR1 SGDLS and CDR2 YYNGEE come from the germline V gene. The CDR3 spans 15 residues. V was clipped by 5 bases and J by 0 bases; unmatched bases: 5. CDR3 nucleotide sequence: TGTGCCAGCAGTCGTGCTAGCGGGAGCTCCTACGAGCAGTACTTC. This codes for CASSRASGSSYEQYF.

In its sample, this clonotype was seen a few times. V is TRBV5-1 and J is TRBJ1-2; D is undetermined. Germline V gives CDR1 SGHRS, CDR2 YFSETQ. Deletions cut 8 bases from V and 3 bases from J, with 2 bases between. This CDR3 comprises 9 residues. The CDR3 region is CASYYGYTF. The CDR3 DNA reads TGCGCCAGTTACTATGGCTACACCTTC.

This clonotype has at least ten counts. This chain uses TRBV15 with TRBJ2-2; D could derive from TRBD1 or TRBD2 (5 bases each). CDR1 and CDR2 from the germline V gene are LNHNV and YYDKDF (reference sequence). Between the trimmed V and J ends, which lost 0 bases and 4 bases, there was a span of 12 bases. CDR3 length equals 16 residues. The CDR3 spells CATSRDGDPRTGELFF. The CDR3 bases are TGTGCCACCAGCAGAGATGGGGACCCGCGCACCGGGGAGCTGTTTTTT.